This entry lists 27 T cell receptor beta chains sequenced from one sample in a study of blood T cell repertoires in COVID-19. Clones were read by immunoSEQ multiplex PCR, and TCRdb kept only the in-frame ones, dropping some. The sample carries tens of thousands of clones, 70% to 90% recorded once. The specimen sequenced was peripheral blood. All receptors derive from a man between 50 and 59 years old in a cohort sampled during active COVID-19.

The chain carries TRBV5-1 and TRBJ2-3; 15 nucleotides match TRBD2. CDR3 length equals 17 residues. Germline CDR1 is SGHRS and CDR2 is YFSETQ. J was trimmed by 5 bases and V by 3 bases; bases with no gene match: 7. The CDR3 DNA reads as TGCGCCAGCAGCTCGCACGGGACTAGCGGGAGGCTAGATACGCAGTATTTT. This gives the protein CASSSHGTSGRLDTQYF.

The gene calls are TRBV3-1 (or the pseudogene TRBV3-2) and TRBJ2-3; D call uncertain. The germline V gene encodes CDR1 LGHDT and CDR2 YNNKEL (reference sequence). This CDR3 region has 17 residues. V was cut by 0 bases and J by 1 base, with 14 bases left in between. The CDR3 nucleotides are TGTGCCAGCAGCCAAGATTGGGTCGGCAGGTGCACAGATACGCAGTATTTT. It yields the protein CASSQDWVGRCTDTQYF.

The chain employs TRBV11-1 and TRBJ2-2, with 10 bases that match TRBD2. From germline, CDR1 is SGHAT and CDR2 FQDESV (reference sequence). V trimming: 4 bases; J trimming: 1 base; junction bases outside the gene matches: 3. The CDR3 contains 16 residues. CDR3 loop: CASSSLAGVNTGELFF. The CDR3 nucleotides are TGTGCCAGCAGCTCCCTAGCGGGGGTGAACACCGGGGAGCTGTTTTTT.

This rearrangement joins TRBV28 to TRBJ2-1; the match to TRBD1 covers 7 bases. The CDR3 is 15 amino acids. Germline CDR1 is MDHEN and CDR2 is SYDVKM. With V trimmed by 5 bases and J by 2 bases, 6 bases remained unmatched. The CDR3 nucleotides are TGTGCCAGCAGTCCCAGGGACAGTCCCTACAATGAGCAGTTCTTC. Protein product: CASSPRDSPYNEQFF. Full variable domain (rest looked up from reference TRBV28 and TRBJ2-1): DVKVTQSSRYLVKRTGEKVFLECVQDMDHENMFWYRQDPGLGLRLIYFSYDVKMKEKGDIPEGYSVSREKKERFSLILESASTNQTSMYLCASSPRDSPYNEQFFGPGTRLTVL.

The chain links TRBV6-5 to TRBJ2-1; 7 positions match TRBD2. The CDR3 length is 13 residues. The ends lost 7 bases at V and 3 bases at J; junction bases unmatched: 3. From germline, CDR1 is MNHEY and CDR2 SVGAGI. The CDR3 nucleotides are TGTGCCAGCAAGGGACTACACTACAATGAGCAGTTCTTC. Protein product: CASKGLHYNEQFF.

The chain employs TRBV5-1 and TRBJ2-5; 7 bases line up with TRBD2. CDR3 length: 13 amino acids. The germline gives CDR1 SGHRS, CDR2 YFSETQ. Trimming took 7 bases from V and 1 from J; bases not matched to a gene: 4. The CDR3 coding sequence is TGCGCCAGCGGGGCGGGAGCCCAAGAGACCCAGTACTTC. The encoded protein is CASGAGAQETQYF.

V gene TRBV19 combines with J gene TRBJ1-1; tentatively, D is TRBD1 (6 bases). Germline CDR1 is LNHDA and CDR2 is SQIVND (reference sequence). Trimming removed 8 bases from V and 5 bases from J, with 18 bases in between. The CDR3 extends over 14 amino acids. The CDR3 region has the DNA TGTGCCAGTGGGTGGGGAAGGGGGACGACTGAAGCTTTCTTT. This gives the protein CASGWGRGTTEAFF.

The rearrangement joins TRBV27 to TRBJ2-1, with D perhaps matching TRBD2 (7 bases). Germline CDR1 reads MNHEY; CDR2 reads SMNVEV (reference sequence). Trimming left V 3 bases short and J 8 bases short, with 26 bases between. This CDR3 is 18 amino acids long. CDR3 DNA: TGTGCCAGCAGTTTTGGGATAGGGGGGGGATTCGTGACCGATGAGCAGTTCTTC. This codes for CASSFGIGGGFVTDEQFF.

The chain uses TRBV27 and TRBJ2-7; 10 positions match TRBD1. From germline, CDR1 is MNHEY and CDR2 SMNVEV (reference sequence). V trimming: 5 bases; J trimming: 1 base; junction bases outside the gene matches: 8. CDR3 length: 16 amino acids. CDR3 in amino acids: CASSPPDRGSSYEQYF. In DNA, the CDR3 is TGTGCCAGCAGTCCCCCGGACAGGGGGTCATCCTACGAGCAGTACTTC.

The rearrangement joins TRBV3-1 (or the pseudogene TRBV3-2) to TRBJ1-2, with D possibly being TRBD1 (6 bases). This CDR3 is 14 amino acids long. CDR1 and CDR2 (germline): LGHDT, YNNKEL (reference sequence). The V end was cut by 4 bases, the J end by 2 bases, with 11 bases between. CDR3 residues: CASSRAGANYGYTF. The CDR3 bases are TGTGCCAGCAGCCGGGCAGGGGCCAACTATGGCTACACCTTC.

This chain joins TRBV5-8 and TRBJ1-6, with a weak D call TRBD1 (5 bases). V was cut by 1 base and J by 0 bases, with 11 bases left in between. This CDR3 region has 17 residues. In germline, CDR1 is SGHTS, CDR2 YDEGEE. The CDR3 DNA reads as TGTGCCAGCAGCTTGTCGAGCAGGGTCTCCTATAATTCACCCCTCCACTTT. It yields the protein CASSLSSRVSYNSPLHF.

CDR3 in DNA: TGTGCCAGGGAAATAAAGGGGGGGTCCGGGGAGCTGTTTTTT. It encodes CAREIKGGSGELFF. This chain links TRBV2 with TRBJ2-2, with D possibly TRBD2 on 7 matching bases. This CDR3 comprises 14 residues. V was cut by 9 bases and J by 6 bases, with 17 bases left in between. Per the germline V gene, CDR1 is SNHLY and CDR2 is FYNNEI.

In the case of this clone: At the DNA level, this CDR3 is encoded by other sequences in the same sample as well. The CDR3 protein is CATATLNSGTGAYEQYF. CDR3 bases: TGTGCCACCGCTACCCTGAACTCCGGGACAGGGGCCTACGAGCAGTACTTC. J is TRBJ2-7 and V is TRBV2; TRBD1 agrees at 10 bases. The J segment lost 2 bases and the V segment lost 10 bases, leaving 17 bases of the junction unmatched. This CDR3 contains 17 residues. Germline V gene data show CDR1 as SNHLY and CDR2 as FYNNEI.

This clone was seen a few times. The J gene is TRBJ2-3, the V gene TRBV2; no clear D. The CDR3 spans 14 residues. V was trimmed by 3 bases and J by 2 bases, leaving 9 bases between them. Germline loops: CDR1 SNHLY, CDR2 FYNNEI. The CDR3 DNA is TGTGCCAGCAGTGAGTGGAGTTCCACAGATACGCAGTATTTT. Translated: CASSEWSSTDTQYF.

The chain combines TRBV29-1 with TRBJ2-7; the match to TRBD2 covers 11 bases. CDR3 length equals 15 residues. V lost 7 bases to trimming and J lost 7 bases; unmatched junction nucleotides: 15. CDR1 is SQVTM and CDR2 is ANQGSEA in the germline V gene. CDR3 in amino acids: CSGGVAGGRTREQYV. In DNA, the CDR3 is TGCAGCGGGGGTGTAGCGGGAGGGAGGACGCGTGAGCAGTACGTC.

V gene TRBV7-3 combines with J gene TRBJ1-1, with D unresolved. With 4 bases removed from V and 6 bases from J, the gap between germline ends came to 12 bases. Germline V CDR1 and CDR2: SGHTA, FQGTGA. There are 13 residues in the CDR3. The CDR3 nucleotides are TGTGCCAGCAGCTCAGACCGGGAAGCTGAAGCTTTCTTT. Its protein product is CASSSDREAEAFF.

The V gene is TRBV13, the J gene TRBJ2-3; TRBD2 aligns across 9 bases. V shed 4 bases and J 8 bases; nucleotides not matched to a gene: 10. Germline V gene sequence: CDR1 PRHDT, CDR2 FYEKMQ (reference sequence). The length of the CDR3 is 15 residues. CDR3 bases: TGTGCCAGCAGCTCCTCCCTAGCGGGGTCTTTTACGCAGTATTTT. Translated, it gives CASSSSLAGSFTQYF.

The CDR3 protein is CASSPRDSNNEQFF. CDR3 nucleotides: TGTGCCAGCAGTCCCCGGGACTCTAACAATGAGCAGTTCTTC. The chain recombines TRBV2 with TRBJ2-1, with D tentatively TRBD2 (6 bases). This CDR3 contains 14 residues. Between the trimmed V and J ends, which lost 5 bases and 5 bases, there was a span of 13 bases. The germline V gene has CDR1 SNHLY and CDR2 FYNNEI.

The chain uses TRBV9 and TRBJ1-4, with 12 positions matching TRBD1. J lost 4 bases, V lost 4 bases, and 8 bases had no gene match. This CDR3 has 17 amino acids. Germline values: CDR1 SGDLS, CDR2 YYNGEE. The CDR3 is CASSPGQGAPNNEKLFF. In DNA, the CDR3 is TGTGCCAGCAGCCCGGGACAGGGGGCGCCTAATAATGAAAAACTGTTTTTT.

CDR3 protein: CASSHGTGVKQPQHF. CDR3 bases: TGTGCCAGCAGCCACGGGACAGGGGTAAAGCAGCCCCAGCATTTT. This rearrangement joins TRBV11-2 to TRBJ1-5; 10 bases align to TRBD1. The CDR3 runs 15 residues. V was pared by 5 bases and J by 7 bases, with 8 bases of the junction left unmatched. Germline V CDR1 and CDR2: SGHAT, FQNNGV.

This rearrangement joins TRBV5-4 to TRBJ2-1, with 10 bases that match TRBD2. Losses at the gene ends were 4 bases for V and 8 bases for J; bases not matched to a gene: 12. There are 16 residues in the CDR3. The germline V gene has CDR1 SGHNT and CDR2 YYREEE (reference sequence). Here the CDR3 reads CASSPRASGRWHEQFF. In DNA, the CDR3 is TGTGCCAGCAGCCCAAGGGCTAGCGGGAGATGGCATGAGCAGTTCTTC.

This clone has just one count. This chain connects TRBV19 to TRBJ1-2; 7 bases agree with TRBD1. Germline values: CDR1 LNHDA, CDR2 SQIVND (reference sequence). J gave up 6 bases and V 5 bases, and 9 bases lay outside the gene matches. The CDR3 contains 14 residues. CDR3 DNA: TGTGCCAGTAGTTTCACGACAGGGTATGATGGCTACACCTTC. This encodes CASSFTTGYDGYTF.

This clone has a handful of counts. The chain links TRBV7-9 to TRBJ2-7; 15 bases line up with TRBD2. The CDR3 runs 17 residues. V shed 7 bases, J shed 0 bases, and the junction held 7 bases outside the gene matches. CDR1 and CDR2 from the germline V gene are SEHNR and FQNEAQ (reference sequence). The CDR3 sequence: CASMPGLAGGSSYEQYF. CDR3 nucleotides: TGTGCCAGCATGCCCGGACTAGCGGGGGGGAGCTCCTACGAGCAGTACTTC.

This clone was seen a few times. The chain uses TRBV5-5 and TRBJ2-3, with a possible D match to TRBD1 (6 bases). The CDR3 is made up of 14 amino acids. Trimming shortened V by 2 bases and J by 0 bases, and 7 bases separated the two germline ends. CDR1 is SGHKS and CDR2 is YYEKEE in the germline V gene (reference sequence). The chain's CDR3 is CASSFDRSTDTQYF. Here the CDR3 DNA reads TGTGCCAGCAGCTTCGACAGGAGCACAGATACGCAGTATTTT.

In DNA form, the CDR3 reads TGTGCCACCAGTGATTTGTCTAGCGGGAGGGACAATGAGCAGTTCTTC. Translation: CATSDLSSGRDNEQFF. The rearrangement links TRBV24-1 to TRBJ2-1, with 12 bases lining up with TRBD2. Trimming took 0 bases from V and 5 from J; bases not matched to a gene: 1. Germline CDR1 KGHDR, CDR2 SFDVKD. The CDR3 is 16 amino acids.

V usage is TRBV2 and J usage is TRBJ2-1; TRBD2 agrees at 13 bases. In germline, CDR1 is SNHLY, CDR2 FYNNEI. Trimming cost V 5 bases and J 6 bases; bases outside gene matches: 7. The CDR3 is made up of 16 amino acids. CDR3 bases: TGTGCCAGCAGTTGGACTAGCGGGGGTGTCCCCAATGAGCAGTTCTTC. This sequence encodes CASSWTSGGVPNEQFF.

The genes are TRBV6-5 and TRBJ1-1; D is perhaps TRBD1 (6 bases). Germline lookup yields CDR1 MNHEY and CDR2 SVGAGI. The V end was cut by 6 bases, the J end by 8 bases, with 10 bases between. The CDR3 consists of 11 residues. CDR3 region: CASSSGTEAFF. The CDR3 coding sequence is TGTGCCAGCAGCTCCGGGACAGAAGCTTTCTTT.